The 27 T cell receptor beta chains below were found in one sample sequenced in a study of blood T cell repertoires in COVID-19. The assay was immunoSEQ multiplex PCR, and TCRdb's table has in-frame clones only and misses some. The sample has around 250,000 clones; about 84% are singletons. The sample was peripheral blood. Receptor source: an elderly woman with COVID-19, enrolled during active disease.

The rearrangement joins TRBV3-1 (or the pseudogene TRBV3-2) to TRBJ1-2, with D hard to call. CDR1 and CDR2 from the germline V gene are LGHDT and YNNKEL (reference sequence). The CDR3 consists of 16 residues. The V and J ends lost 1 base and 3 bases respectively, with 15 bases between them. The DNA of the CDR3 is TGTGCCAGCAGCCAAGTGCCAGGCACCACCTACTATGGCTACACCTTC. This sequence encodes CASSQVPGTTYYGYTF.

The V call is TRBV7-5, the J call TRBJ1-5. TRBV7-5 is an annotated pseudogene. This CDR3 comprises 16 residues. This chain's CDR3 is CVRSSGGVGRNQPQHF. The CDR3 bases are TGTGTCAGAAGCTCGGGCGGGGTTGGGAGGAATCAGCCCCAGCATTTT.

In this sample, this clone turned up a few times. The chain recombines TRBV10-3 with TRBJ1-1; TRBD1 might be the D (6 bases). V gave up 11 bases and J gave up 2 bases, with 15 bases separating them. The CDR3 loop spans 13 amino acids. Germline loops: CDR1 ENHRY, CDR2 SYGVKD. CDR3 in DNA: TGTGCCGCAGGGGAGGGAGGAAACACTGAAGCTTTCTTT. This encodes CAAGEGGNTEAFF.

This clone was seen only a few times. The chain links TRBV6-5 to TRBJ1-3; TRBD1 matches at 9 bases. J was trimmed by 0 bases and V by 8 bases; bases with no gene match: 2. This CDR3 region has 14 residues. Germline V lookup: CDR1 MNHEY, CDR2 SVGAGI. The CDR3, as DNA: TGTGCCAGCGACAGGGGGACCTCTGGAAACACCATATATTTT. Residues: CASDRGTSGNTIYF.

The gene calls are TRBV7-2 and TRBJ2-1; 11 positions agree with TRBD2. Looked up from germline, CDR1 is SGHTA and CDR2 is FQGNSA. The length of the CDR3 is 16 residues. Germline trimming cut 1 base from V and 7 bases from J; bases unmatched to any gene: 6. The DNA of the CDR3 is TGTGCCAGCAGCTTAGATGGGACTAGCGGAACGAATGAGCAGTTCTTC. Protein: CASSLDGTSGTNEQFF.

This clone was picked up one time. The rearrangement joins TRBV30 to TRBJ2-5; perhaps TRBD1 as D (5 bases). The V end was cut by 8 bases, the J end by 4 bases, with 14 bases between. Germline CDR1 is GTSNPN and CDR2 is SVGIG (reference sequence). CDR3 size: 12 residues. The CDR3 region has the DNA TGTGCCCAAAGGGGATTCGGAGAGACCCAGTACTTC. Residues: CAQRGFGETQYF.

This CDR3 reads CASSSNRDIYTEAFF. CDR3 bases: TGTGCCAGCAGCTCCAACAGGGATATTTACACTGAAGCTTTCTTT. The rearrangement joins TRBV5-4 to TRBJ1-1; D perhaps matches TRBD1 (6 bases). CDR3 length: 15 amino acids. V shed 3 bases and J shed 3 bases, with 15 bases lying between them. Germline V CDR1 and CDR2: SGHNT, YYREEE (reference sequence).

The chain employs TRBV15 and TRBJ2-7, with TRBD1 as a possible D gene (5 bases). Germline values: CDR1 LNHNV, CDR2 YYDKDF (reference sequence). Deletions cut 2 bases from V and 5 bases from J, with 13 bases between. The CDR3 has 14 amino acids. CDR3 DNA: TGTGCCACCAGCAGACCCCAGGCAGGGCACGAGCAGTACTTC. Translating it yields CATSRPQAGHEQYF.

This rearrangement joins TRBV7-6 to TRBJ2-2, with a possible D match to TRBD1 (6 bases). Trimming removed 2 bases from V and 1 base from J, with 11 bases in between. The germline CDR1 and CDR2 sequences are SGHVS and FNYEAQ. The CDR3 totals 16 residues. The CDR3 bases are TGTGCCAGCAGCTTATTTTCAGGGGAGAACACCGGGGAGCTGTTTTTT. This codes for CASSLFSGENTGELFF. Supplemented by reference TRBV7-6 and TRBJ2-2, the full variable domain reads GAGVSQSPRYKVTKRGQDVALRCDPISGHVSLYWYRQALGQGPEFLTYFNYEAQQDKSGLPNDRFSAERPEGSISTLTIQRTEQRDSAMYRCASSLFSGENTGELFFGEGSRLTVL.

J is TRBJ2-7 and V is TRBV5-1; TRBD1 matches at 12 bases. The J segment lost 1 base and the V segment lost 5 bases, leaving 4 bases of the junction unmatched. The CDR3 extends over 15 amino acids. Looked up from germline, CDR1 is SGHRS and CDR2 is YFSETQ. The CDR3 DNA is TGCGCCAGCAGAACGGGACAGGGGGCGTCCTACGAGCAGTACTTC. It specifies CASRTGQGASYEQYF.

This clone has just one count. This chain uses TRBV27 with TRBJ2-2; 8 nucleotides agree with TRBD1. The CDR3 consists of 13 residues. Germline CDR1 is MNHEY and CDR2 is SMNVEV (reference sequence). V was clipped by 8 bases and J by 6 bases; unmatched bases: 5. Here the CDR3 reads CASRDRPPGELFF. The CDR3 DNA follows: TGTGCCAGCCGGGACAGGCCCCCCGGGGAGCTGTTTTTT.

This chain joins TRBV4-3 and TRBJ2-2, with 12 positions matching TRBD1. Germline CDR1 reads LGHNA; CDR2 reads YSLEER. The CDR3 consists of 16 residues. V lost 0 bases to trimming and J lost 12 bases; unmatched junction nucleotides: 8. CDR3 residues: CASSQETGQGALKLFF. The CDR3 region has the DNA TGCGCCAGCAGCCAAGAAACGGGACAGGGGGCTCTGAAGCTGTTTTTT.

This clone has a single count. V gene TRBV6-5 combines with J gene TRBJ2-4; 8 bases are shared with TRBD2. Germline CDR1 is MNHEY and CDR2 is SVGAGI. The CDR3 runs to 15 residues. V shed 3 bases, J shed 6 bases, and the junction held 7 bases outside the gene matches. CDR3 sequence: CASSYDGGARNIQYF. CDR3 sequence (DNA): TGTGCCAGCAGTTATGACGGGGGGGCGAGAAACATTCAGTACTTC.

The chain carries TRBV25-1 and TRBJ1-2; the D is unclear. Germline CDR1 is MGHDK and CDR2 is SYGVNS. The CDR3 has 13 amino acids. Between the trimmed V and J ends, which lost 5 bases and 4 bases, there was a span of 11 bases. The CDR3 DNA follows: TGTGCCAGCAGTTTCGGCGGATCCTATGGCTACACCTTC. This translates into CASSFGGSYGYTF.

V is TRBV18 and J is TRBJ2-1, with TRBD2 matching 7 bases. The V gene end was trimmed by 0 bases and the J gene end by 3 bases; junction bases not matched to a gene: 5. Germline CDR1 and CDR2: KGHSH and LQKENI. CDR3 length: 16 residues. The CDR3 DNA is TGTGCCAGCTCACCACCGAGCGGGGTGAGCTACAATGAGCAGTTCTTC. The encoded protein is CASSPPSGVSYNEQFF.

The rearrangement links TRBV7-9 to TRBJ2-3; D is possibly TRBD2 (6 bases). The germline gives CDR1 SEHNR, CDR2 FQNEAQ (reference sequence). This CDR3 comprises 15 residues. V was shortened by 7 bases and J by 1 base, with 15 bases between the two germline ends. In DNA form, the CDR3 reads TGTGCCAGCATCCAGCCGGGGGTAGGCACAGATACGCAGTATTTT. Translating it yields CASIQPGVGTDTQYF. Supplemented by reference TRBV7-9 and TRBJ2-3, the full variable domain reads DTGVSQNPRHKITKRGQNVTFRCDPISEHNRLYWYRQTLGQGPEFLTYFQNEAQLEKSRLLSDRFSAERPKGSFSTLEIQRTEQGDSAMYLCASIQPGVGTDTQYFGPGTRLTVL.

The V call is TRBV18, the J call TRBJ1-1; a possible D gene is TRBD1 (6 bases). V lost 3 bases and J 3 bases, leaving 14 bases between the germline ends. CDR1 and CDR2 (germline): KGHSH, LQKENI. The CDR3 has 15 amino acids. The CDR3 region is CASSPEQGRHTEAFF. The CDR3 nucleotides are TGTGCCAGCTCACCTGAACAGGGACGCCACACTGAAGCTTTCTTT. The full variable domain, its missing parts supplied by reference TRBV18 and TRBJ1-1, is NAGVMQNPRHLVRRRGQEARLRCSPMKGHSHVYWYRQLPEEGLKFMVYLQKENIIDESGMPKERFSAEFPKEGPSILRIQQVVRGDSAAYFCASSPEQGRHTEAFFGQGTRLTVV.

The genes are TRBV7-2 and TRBJ2-6, with unresolved D. The CDR3 length is 13 residues. Germline assignment: CDR1 SGHTA and CDR2 FQGNSA. Trimming removed 5 bases from V and 3 bases from J, with 5 bases in between. As DNA, the CDR3 is TGTGCCAGCAGCCCCTATGGGGCCAACGTCCTGACTTTC. This codes for CASSPYGANVLTF.

The V gene is TRBV7-2, the J gene TRBJ2-5, with 8 bases fitting TRBD2. This CDR3 comprises 14 residues. Germline V gene data show CDR1 as SGHTA and CDR2 as FQGNSA. V shed 4 bases, J shed 5 bases, and the junction held 6 bases outside the gene matches. CDR3 amino acids: CASSSNRGGETQYF. The CDR3, as DNA: TGTGCCAGCAGCTCAAACCGGGGGGGGGAGACCCAGTACTTC.

This sequence joins TRBV5-1 and TRBJ2-1, with 9 bases fitting TRBD2. CDR1 and CDR2 from the germline V gene are SGHRS and YFSETQ. The CDR3 is made up of 16 amino acids. The junction had 9 bases not matched to a gene; V was cut back by 0 bases and J by 8 bases. CDR3 bases: TGCGCCAGCAGCTTGGCTGCGCGGGGGGGCTCGGATGAGCAGTTCTTC. Its translation: CASSLAARGGSDEQFF.

The rearrangement joins TRBV18 to TRBJ2-2; the D gene is possibly TRBD1 (6 bases). This CDR3 has 16 amino acids. Germline CDR1 is KGHSH and CDR2 is LQKENI. Trimming removed 3 bases at V and 1 base at J, with 12 bases between. The DNA for the CDR3 is TGTGCCAGCTCACCGGCATCACAGGGGAACACCGGGGAGCTGTTTTTT. Translating gives CASSPASQGNTGELFF.

The chain combines TRBV6-1 with TRBJ2-3; D is possibly TRBD1 (6 bases). Germline values: CDR1 MNHNS, CDR2 SASEGT. The CDR3 is 16 residues long. The ends were cut back, 3 bases at V and 2 bases at J, with 15 bases in the middle. The CDR3 sequence is CASSDGRGFFTDTQYF. The DNA for the CDR3 is TGTGCCAGCAGTGATGGAAGGGGGTTCTTCACAGATACGCAGTATTTT.

To note about this clone: The sample holds other DNA sequences that translate to the same CDR3. The V call is TRBV5-1, the J call TRBJ2-5, with 12 bases lining up with TRBD2. Losses at the gene ends were 1 base for V and 2 bases for J; bases not matched to a gene: 0. The CDR3 totals 15 residues. Germline lookup yields CDR1 SGHRS and CDR2 YFSETQ. CDR3 DNA: TGCGCCAGCAGCTTGACTAGCGGGGGGCAAGAGACCCAGTACTTC. This codes for CASSLTSGGQETQYF.

This clone appeared a single time. The chain is built from TRBV3-1 (or the pseudogene TRBV3-2) and TRBJ2-5; 13 nucleotides match TRBD2. The CDR3 is 16 amino acids. V dropped 2 bases and J dropped 4; count of bases not matched to a gene: 4. The V gene's germline CDR1 is LGHDT and CDR2 YNNKEL (reference sequence). CDR3: CASSQRTSGGAETQYF. The CDR3 bases are TGTGCCAGCAGCCAAAGGACTAGCGGGGGTGCAGAGACCCAGTACTTC.

V is TRBV5-1 and J is TRBJ1-1; unclear D gene. The V end was cut by 4 bases, the J end by 5 bases, with 18 bases between. CDR3 size: 15 residues. Germline assignment: CDR1 SGHRS and CDR2 YFSETQ. The CDR3 DNA sequence: TGCGCCAGCAGCCCCCAAAACCGAGGATGGACTGAAGCTTTCTTT. As protein: CASSPQNRGWTEAFF.

The CDR3 loop reads CASSESAGDPTDTQYF. As DNA, the CDR3 is TGTGCCAGCAGTGAAAGCGCGGGGGACCCCACAGATACGCAGTATTTT. V and J are TRBV7-2 and TRBJ2-3, with 7 bases matching TRBD2. Germline V gives CDR1 SGHTA, CDR2 FQGNSA. The CDR3 is 16 amino acids. The V segment lost 6 bases and the J segment 2 bases; nucleotides outside the gene matches: 11.

This clone was observed a single time. This sequence joins TRBV30 and TRBJ2-7, with 11 bases aligning to TRBD2. This CDR3 contains 14 residues. J lost 4 bases, V lost 3 bases, and 5 bases had no gene match. Germline V gene data show CDR1 as GTSNPN and CDR2 as SVGIG (reference sequence). The CDR3 coding sequence is TGTGCCTGGAGCCATAGCGGGGGGGTATACGAGCAGTACTTC. Translation: CAWSHSGGVYEQYF.